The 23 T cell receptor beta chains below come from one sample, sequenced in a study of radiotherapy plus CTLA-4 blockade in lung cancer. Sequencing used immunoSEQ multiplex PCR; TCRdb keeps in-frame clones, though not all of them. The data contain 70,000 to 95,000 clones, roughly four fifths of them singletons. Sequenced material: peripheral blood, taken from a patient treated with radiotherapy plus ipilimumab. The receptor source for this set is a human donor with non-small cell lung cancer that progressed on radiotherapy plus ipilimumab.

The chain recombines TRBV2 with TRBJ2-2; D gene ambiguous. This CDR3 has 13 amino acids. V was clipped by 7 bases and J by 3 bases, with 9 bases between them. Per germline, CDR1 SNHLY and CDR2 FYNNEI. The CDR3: CASKSWDTGELFF. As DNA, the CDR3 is TGTGCCAGCAAGTCCTGGGACACCGGGGAGCTGTTTTTT.

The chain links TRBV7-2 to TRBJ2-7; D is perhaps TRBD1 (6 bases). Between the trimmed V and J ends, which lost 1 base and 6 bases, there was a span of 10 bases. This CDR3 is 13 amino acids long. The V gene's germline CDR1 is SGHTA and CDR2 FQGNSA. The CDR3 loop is CASSLDIRGEQYF. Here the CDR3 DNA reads TGTGCCAGCAGCTTAGATATCAGGGGCGAGCAGTACTTC.

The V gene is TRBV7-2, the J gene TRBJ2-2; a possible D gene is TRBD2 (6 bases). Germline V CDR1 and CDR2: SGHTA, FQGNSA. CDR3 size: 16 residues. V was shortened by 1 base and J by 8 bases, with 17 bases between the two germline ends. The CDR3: CASSLGGVGLSGELFF. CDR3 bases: TGTGCCAGCAGCTTAGGAGGAGTGGGACTTAGTGGGGAGCTGTTTTTT.

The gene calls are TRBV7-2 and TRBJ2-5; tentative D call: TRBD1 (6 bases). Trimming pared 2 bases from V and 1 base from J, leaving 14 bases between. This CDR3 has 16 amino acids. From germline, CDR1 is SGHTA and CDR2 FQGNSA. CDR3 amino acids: CASSLSLTGSQETQYF. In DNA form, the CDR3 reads TGTGCCAGCAGCTTATCTTTGACAGGATCCCAAGAGACCCAGTACTTC. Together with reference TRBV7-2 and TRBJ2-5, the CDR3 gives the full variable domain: GAGVSQSPSNKVTEKGKDVELRCDPISGHTALYWYRQSLGQGLEFLIYFQGNSAPDKSGLPSDRFSAERTGGSVSTLTIQRTQQEDSAVYLCASSLSLTGSQETQYFGPGTRLLVL.

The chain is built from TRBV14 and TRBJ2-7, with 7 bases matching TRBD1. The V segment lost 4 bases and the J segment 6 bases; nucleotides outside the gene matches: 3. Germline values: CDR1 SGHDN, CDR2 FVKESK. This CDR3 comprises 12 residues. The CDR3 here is CASSPKGAEQYF. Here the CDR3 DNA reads TGTGCCAGCAGCCCGAAGGGGGCCGAGCAGTACTTC. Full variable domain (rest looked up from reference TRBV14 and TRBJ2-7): EAGVTQFPSHSVIEKGQTVTLRCDPISGHDNLYWYRRVMGKEIKFLLHFVKESKQDESGMPNNRFLAERTGGTYSTLKVQPAELEDSGVYFCASSPKGAEQYFGPGTRLTVT.

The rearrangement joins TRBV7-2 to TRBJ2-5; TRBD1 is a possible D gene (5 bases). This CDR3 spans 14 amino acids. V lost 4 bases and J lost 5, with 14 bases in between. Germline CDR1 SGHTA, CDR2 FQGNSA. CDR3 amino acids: CASSSRRGAETQYF. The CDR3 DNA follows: TGTGCCAGCAGCTCCCGTCGTGGGGCGGAGACCCAGTACTTC.

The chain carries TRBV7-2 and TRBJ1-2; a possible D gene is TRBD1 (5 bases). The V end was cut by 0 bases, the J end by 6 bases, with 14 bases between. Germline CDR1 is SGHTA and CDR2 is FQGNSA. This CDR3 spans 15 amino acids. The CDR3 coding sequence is TGTGCCAGCAGCTTAGCGGGGTGGGGCACGGATGGCTACACCTTC. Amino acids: CASSLAGWGTDGYTF.

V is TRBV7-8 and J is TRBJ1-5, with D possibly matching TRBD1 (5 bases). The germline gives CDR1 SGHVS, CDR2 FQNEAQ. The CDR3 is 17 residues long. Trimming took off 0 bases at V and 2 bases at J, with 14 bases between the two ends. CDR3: CASSLAGELGRNQPQHF. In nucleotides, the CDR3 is TGTGCCAGCAGCTTAGCGGGGGAGCTAGGACGCAATCAGCCCCAGCATTTT. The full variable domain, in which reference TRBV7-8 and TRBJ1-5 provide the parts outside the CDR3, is GAGVSQSPRYKVAKRGQDVALRCDPISGHVSLFWYQQALGQGPEFLTYFQNEAQLDKSGLPSDRFFAERPEGSVSTLKIQRTQQEDSAVYLCASSLAGELGRNQPQHFGDGTRLSIL.

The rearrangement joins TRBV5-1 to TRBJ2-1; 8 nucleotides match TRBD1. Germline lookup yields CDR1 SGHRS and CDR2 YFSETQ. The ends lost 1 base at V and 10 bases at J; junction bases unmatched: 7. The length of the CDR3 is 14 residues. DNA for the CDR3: TGCGCCAGCAGCTTGCGGACAGGGATCGTCGAGCAGTTCTTC. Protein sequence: CASSLRTGIVEQFF.

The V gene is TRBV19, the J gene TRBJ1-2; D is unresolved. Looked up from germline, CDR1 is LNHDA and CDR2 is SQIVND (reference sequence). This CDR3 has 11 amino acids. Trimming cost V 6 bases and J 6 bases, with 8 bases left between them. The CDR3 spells CASSSVDGYTF. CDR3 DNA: TGTGCCAGTAGCAGCGTAGATGGCTACACCTTC.

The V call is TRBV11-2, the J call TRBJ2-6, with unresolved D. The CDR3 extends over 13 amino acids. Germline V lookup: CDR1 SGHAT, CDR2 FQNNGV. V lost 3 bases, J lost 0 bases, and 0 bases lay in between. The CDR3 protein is CASSFSGANVLTF. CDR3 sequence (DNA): TGTGCCAGCAGCTTCTCTGGGGCCAACGTCCTGACTTTC. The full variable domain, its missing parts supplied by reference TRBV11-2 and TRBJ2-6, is EAGVAQSPRYKIIEKRQSVAFWCNPISGHATLYWYQQILGQGPKLLIQFQNNGVVDDSQLPKDRFSAERLKGVDSTLKIQPAKLEDSAVYLCASSFSGANVLTFGAGSRLTVL.

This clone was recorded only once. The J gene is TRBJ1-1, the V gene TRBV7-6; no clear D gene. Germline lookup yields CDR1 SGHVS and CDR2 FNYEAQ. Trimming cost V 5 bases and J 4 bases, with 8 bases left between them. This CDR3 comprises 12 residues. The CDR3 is CASSNRGTEAFF. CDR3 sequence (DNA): TGTGCCAGCAGCAATCGGGGCACTGAAGCTTTCTTT.

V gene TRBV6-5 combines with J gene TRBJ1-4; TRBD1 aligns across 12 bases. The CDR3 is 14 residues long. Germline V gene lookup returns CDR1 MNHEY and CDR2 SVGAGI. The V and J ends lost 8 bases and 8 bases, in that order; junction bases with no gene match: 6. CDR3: CASGTGGSSEKLFF. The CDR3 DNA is TGTGCCAGCGGGACAGGGGGCTCTAGCGAAAAACTGTTTTTT.

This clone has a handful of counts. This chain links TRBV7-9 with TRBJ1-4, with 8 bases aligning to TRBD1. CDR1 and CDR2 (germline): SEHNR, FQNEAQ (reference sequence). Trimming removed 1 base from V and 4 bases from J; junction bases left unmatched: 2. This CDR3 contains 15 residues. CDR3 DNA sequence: TGTGCCAGCAGCTTAGGGACAGGGCTTAATGAAAAACTGTTTTTT. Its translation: CASSLGTGLNEKLFF.

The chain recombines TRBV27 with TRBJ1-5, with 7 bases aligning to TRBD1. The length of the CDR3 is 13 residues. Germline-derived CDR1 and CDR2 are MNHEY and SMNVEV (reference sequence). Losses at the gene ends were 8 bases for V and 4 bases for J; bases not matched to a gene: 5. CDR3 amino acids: CASRQGINQPQHF. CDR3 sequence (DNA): TGTGCCAGCCGACAGGGCATAAATCAGCCCCAGCATTTT.

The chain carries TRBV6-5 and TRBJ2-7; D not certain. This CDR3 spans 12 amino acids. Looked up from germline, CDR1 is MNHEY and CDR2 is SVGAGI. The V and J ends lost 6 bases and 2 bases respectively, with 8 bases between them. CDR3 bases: TGTGCCAGCAGGGCGATAACCTACGAGCAGTACTTC. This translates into CASRAITYEQYF.

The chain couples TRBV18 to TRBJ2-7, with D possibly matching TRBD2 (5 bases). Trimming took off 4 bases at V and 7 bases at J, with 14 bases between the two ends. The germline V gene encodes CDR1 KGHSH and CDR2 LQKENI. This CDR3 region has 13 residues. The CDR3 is CASSLDGDREQYF. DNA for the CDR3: TGTGCCAGCTCACTTGACGGGGATAGAGAGCAGTACTTC.

The CDR3 reads CASSLEVFYGYTF. The DNA for the CDR3 is TGCGCCAGCAGCTTGGAGGTATTCTATGGCTACACCTTC. This chain connects TRBV5-1 to TRBJ1-2, with D uncertain. The CDR3 sequence is 13 residues long. V gave up 0 bases and J gave up 4 bases, with 7 bases separating them. Germline CDR1 and CDR2: SGHRS and YFSETQ.

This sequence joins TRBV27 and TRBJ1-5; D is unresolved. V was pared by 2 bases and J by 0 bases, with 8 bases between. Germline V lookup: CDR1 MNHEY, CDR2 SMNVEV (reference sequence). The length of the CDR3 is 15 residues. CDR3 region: CASSLGRYSNQPQHF. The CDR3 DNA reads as TGTGCCAGCAGTTTAGGCAGGTATAGCAATCAGCCCCAGCATTTT.

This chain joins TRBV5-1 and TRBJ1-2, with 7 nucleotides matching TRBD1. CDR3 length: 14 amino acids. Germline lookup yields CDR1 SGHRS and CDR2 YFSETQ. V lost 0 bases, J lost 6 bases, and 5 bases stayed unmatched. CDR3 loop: CASSLALDRDGYTF. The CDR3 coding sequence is TGCGCCAGCAGCTTGGCCCTAGACAGGGATGGCTACACCTTC.

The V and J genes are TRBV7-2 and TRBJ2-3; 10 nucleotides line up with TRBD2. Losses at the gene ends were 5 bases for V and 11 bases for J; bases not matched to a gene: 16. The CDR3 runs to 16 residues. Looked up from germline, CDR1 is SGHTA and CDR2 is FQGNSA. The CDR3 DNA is TGTGCCAGCAGCCTCTTTAGCGGGAGGCCATTTATCAAGCAGTATTTT. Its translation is CASSLFSGRPFIKQYF.

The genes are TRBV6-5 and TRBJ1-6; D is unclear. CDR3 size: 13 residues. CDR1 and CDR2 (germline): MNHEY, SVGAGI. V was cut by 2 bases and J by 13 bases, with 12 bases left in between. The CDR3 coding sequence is TGTGCCAGCAGTTACACCCTGGTCACGCCCCTCCACTTT. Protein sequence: CASSYTLVTPLHF.

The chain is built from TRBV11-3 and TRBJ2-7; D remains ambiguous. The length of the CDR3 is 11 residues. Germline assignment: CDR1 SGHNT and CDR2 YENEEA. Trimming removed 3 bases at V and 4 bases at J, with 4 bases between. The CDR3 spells CASSFTYEQYF. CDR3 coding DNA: TGTGCCAGCAGCTTTACTTACGAGCAGTACTTC.